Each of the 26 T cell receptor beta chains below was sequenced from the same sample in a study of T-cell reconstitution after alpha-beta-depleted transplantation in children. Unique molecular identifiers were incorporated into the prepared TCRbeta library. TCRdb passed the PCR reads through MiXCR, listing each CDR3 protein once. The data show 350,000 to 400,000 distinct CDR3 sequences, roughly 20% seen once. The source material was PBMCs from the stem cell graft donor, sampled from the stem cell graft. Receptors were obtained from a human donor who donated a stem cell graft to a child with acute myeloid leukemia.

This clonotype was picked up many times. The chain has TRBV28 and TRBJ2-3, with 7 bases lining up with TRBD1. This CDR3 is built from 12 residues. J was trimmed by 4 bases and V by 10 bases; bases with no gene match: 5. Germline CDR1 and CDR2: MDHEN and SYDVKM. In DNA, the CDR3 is TGTGCCACCAATACAGGGGCAGATACGCAGTATTTT. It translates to CATNTGADTQYF. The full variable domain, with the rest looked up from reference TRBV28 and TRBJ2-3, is DVKVTQSSRYLVKRTGEKVFLECVQDMDHENMFWYRQDPGLGLRLIYFSYDVKMKEKGDIPEGYSVSREKKERFSLILESASTNQTSMYLCATNTGADTQYFGPGTRLTVL.

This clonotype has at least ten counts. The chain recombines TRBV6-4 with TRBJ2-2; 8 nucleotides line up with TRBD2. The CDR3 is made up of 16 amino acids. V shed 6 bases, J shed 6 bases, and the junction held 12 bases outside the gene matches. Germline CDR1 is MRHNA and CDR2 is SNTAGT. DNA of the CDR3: TGTGCCAGCAGCGCCAGCAGCGGGAGAAAGTCCGGGGAGCTGTTTTTT. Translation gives CASSASSGRKSGELFF.

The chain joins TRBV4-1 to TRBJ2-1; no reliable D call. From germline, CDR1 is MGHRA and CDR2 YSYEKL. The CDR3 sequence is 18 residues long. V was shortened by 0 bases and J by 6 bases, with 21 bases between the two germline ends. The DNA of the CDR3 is TGCGCCAGCAGCCAAGATCAAATTGGGTCGGGTTGGGTCAATGAGCAGTTCTTC. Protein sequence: CASSQDQIGSGWVNEQFF.

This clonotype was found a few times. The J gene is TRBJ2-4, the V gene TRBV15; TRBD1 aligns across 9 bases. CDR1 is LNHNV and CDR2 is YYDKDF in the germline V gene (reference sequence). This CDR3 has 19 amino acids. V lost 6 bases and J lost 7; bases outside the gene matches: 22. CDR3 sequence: CATSPVQETGTGPRNIQYF. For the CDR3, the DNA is TGTGCCACCAGTCCCGTACAAGAGACCGGGACAGGGCCCAGGAACATTCAGTACTTC.

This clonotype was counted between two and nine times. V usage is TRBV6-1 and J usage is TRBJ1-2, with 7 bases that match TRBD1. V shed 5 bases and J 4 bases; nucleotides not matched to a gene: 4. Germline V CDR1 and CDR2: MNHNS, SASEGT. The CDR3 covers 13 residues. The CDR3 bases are TGTGCCAGCAGTCAGGGGGTACTCTATGGCTACACCTTC. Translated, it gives CASSQGVLYGYTF.

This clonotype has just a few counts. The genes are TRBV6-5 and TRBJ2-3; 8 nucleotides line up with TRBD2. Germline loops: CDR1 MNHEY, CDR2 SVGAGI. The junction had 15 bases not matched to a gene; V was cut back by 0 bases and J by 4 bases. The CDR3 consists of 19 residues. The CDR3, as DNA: TGTGCCAGCAGTTACTCGTTCAGGCGGGAGGTCCAAGTCCCAGATACGCAGTATTTT. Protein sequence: CASSYSFRREVQVPDTQYF.

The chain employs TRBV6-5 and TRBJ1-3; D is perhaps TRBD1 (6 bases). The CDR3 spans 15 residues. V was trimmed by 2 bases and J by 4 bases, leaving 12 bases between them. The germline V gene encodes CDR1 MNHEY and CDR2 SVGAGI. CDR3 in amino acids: CASSYGGRVGNTIYF. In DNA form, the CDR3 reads TGTGCCAGCAGTTACGGGGGGCGCGTCGGAAACACCATATATTTT.

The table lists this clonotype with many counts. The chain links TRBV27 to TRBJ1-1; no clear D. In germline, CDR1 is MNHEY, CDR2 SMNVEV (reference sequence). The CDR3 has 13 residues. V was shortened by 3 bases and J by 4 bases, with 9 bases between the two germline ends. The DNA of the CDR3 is TGTGCCAGCAGTTTTCTGACGGGCACTGAAGCTTTCTTT. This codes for CASSFLTGTEAFF.

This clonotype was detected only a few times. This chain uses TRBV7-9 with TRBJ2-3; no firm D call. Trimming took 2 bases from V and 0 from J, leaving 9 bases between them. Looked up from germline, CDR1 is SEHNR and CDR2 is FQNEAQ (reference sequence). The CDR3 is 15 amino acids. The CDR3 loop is CASSLMLDSTDTQYF. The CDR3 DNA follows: TGTGCCAGCAGCTTAATGCTGGATAGCACAGATACGCAGTATTTT.

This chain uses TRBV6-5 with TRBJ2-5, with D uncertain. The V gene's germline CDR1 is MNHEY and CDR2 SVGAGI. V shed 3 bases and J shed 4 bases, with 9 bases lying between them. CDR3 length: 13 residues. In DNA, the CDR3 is TGTGCCAGCAGTTATTTTAAGGGAGAGACCCAGTACTTC. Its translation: CASSYFKGETQYF.

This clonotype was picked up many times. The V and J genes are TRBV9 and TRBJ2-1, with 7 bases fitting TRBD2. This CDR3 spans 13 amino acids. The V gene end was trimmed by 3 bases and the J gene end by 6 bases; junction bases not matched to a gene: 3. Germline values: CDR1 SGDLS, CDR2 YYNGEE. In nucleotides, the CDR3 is TGTGCCAGCAGCGGAATAGCGGGCAATGAGCAGTTCTTC. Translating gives CASSGIAGNEQFF.

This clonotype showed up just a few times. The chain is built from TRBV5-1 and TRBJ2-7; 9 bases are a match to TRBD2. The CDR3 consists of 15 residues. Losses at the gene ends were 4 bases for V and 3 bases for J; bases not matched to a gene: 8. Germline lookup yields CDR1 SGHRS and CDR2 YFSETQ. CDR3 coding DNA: TGCGCCAGCAGCCCCGTTAGCGGGAGCGGCTACGAGCAGTACTTC. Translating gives CASSPVSGSGYEQYF.

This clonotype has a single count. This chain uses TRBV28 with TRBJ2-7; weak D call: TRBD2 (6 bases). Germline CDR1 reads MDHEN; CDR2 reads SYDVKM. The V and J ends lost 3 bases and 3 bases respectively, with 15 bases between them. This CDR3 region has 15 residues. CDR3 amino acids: CASSFLSGKNYEQYF. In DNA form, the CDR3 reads TGTGCCAGCAGTTTCCTTAGCGGCAAGAACTACGAGCAGTACTTC.

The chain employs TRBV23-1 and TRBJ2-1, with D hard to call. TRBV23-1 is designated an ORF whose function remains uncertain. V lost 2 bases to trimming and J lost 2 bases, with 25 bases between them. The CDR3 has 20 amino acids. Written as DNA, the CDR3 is TGCGCCAGCAGTCAACGGAACAAAACTACGGTCTATGGCGCCTACAATGAGCAGTTCTTC. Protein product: CASSQRNKTTVYGAYNEQFF.

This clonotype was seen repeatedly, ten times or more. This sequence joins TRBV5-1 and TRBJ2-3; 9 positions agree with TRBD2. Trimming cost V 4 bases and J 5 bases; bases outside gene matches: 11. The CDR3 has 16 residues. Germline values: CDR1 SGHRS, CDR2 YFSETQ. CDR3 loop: CASSPNLAGAGDTQYF. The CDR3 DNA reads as TGCGCCAGCAGCCCCAATTTAGCGGGGGCGGGAGATACGCAGTATTTT.

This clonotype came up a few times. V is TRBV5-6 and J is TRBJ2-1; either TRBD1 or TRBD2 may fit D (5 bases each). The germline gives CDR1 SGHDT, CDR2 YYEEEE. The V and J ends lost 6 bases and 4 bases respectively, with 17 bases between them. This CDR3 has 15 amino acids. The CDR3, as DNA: TGTGCCAGCACCCCTGCTGGGACGACGTACAATGAGCAGTTCTTC. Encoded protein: CASTPAGTTYNEQFF.

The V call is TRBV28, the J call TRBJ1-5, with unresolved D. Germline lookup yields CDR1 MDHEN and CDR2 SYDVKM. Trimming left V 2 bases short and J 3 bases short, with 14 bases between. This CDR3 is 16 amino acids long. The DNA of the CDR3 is TGTGCCAGCAGTTTAGGGCTAGCTAGAGTCAATCAGCCCCAGCATTTT. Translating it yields CASSLGLARVNQPQHF.

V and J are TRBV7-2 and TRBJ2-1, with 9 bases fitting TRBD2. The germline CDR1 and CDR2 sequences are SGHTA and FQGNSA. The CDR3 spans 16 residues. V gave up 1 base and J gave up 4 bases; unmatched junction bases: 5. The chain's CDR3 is CASSLGYGLAYNEQFF. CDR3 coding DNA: TGTGCCAGCAGCTTAGGGTATGGACTAGCGTACAATGAGCAGTTCTTC. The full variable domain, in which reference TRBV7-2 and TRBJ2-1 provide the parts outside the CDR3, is GAGVSQSPSNKVTEKGKDVELRCDPISGHTALYWYRQSLGQGLEFLIYFQGNSAPDKSGLPSDRFSAERTGGSVSTLTIQRTQQEDSAVYLCASSLGYGLAYNEQFFGPGTRLTVL.

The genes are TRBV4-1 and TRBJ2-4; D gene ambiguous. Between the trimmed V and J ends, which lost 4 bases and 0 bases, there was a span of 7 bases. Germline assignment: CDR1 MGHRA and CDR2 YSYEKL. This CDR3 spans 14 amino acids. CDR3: CASSPALAKNIQYF. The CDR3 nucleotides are TGCGCCAGCAGCCCTGCTCTAGCCAAAAACATTCAGTACTTC.

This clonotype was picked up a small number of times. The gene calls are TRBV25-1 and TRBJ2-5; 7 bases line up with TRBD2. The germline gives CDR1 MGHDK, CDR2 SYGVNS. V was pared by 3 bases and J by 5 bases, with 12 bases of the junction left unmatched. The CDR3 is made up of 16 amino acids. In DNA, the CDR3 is TGTGCCAGCAGTGAGCTGGGGGGGAAATACAGGGAGACCCAGTACTTC. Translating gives CASSELGGKYRETQYF.

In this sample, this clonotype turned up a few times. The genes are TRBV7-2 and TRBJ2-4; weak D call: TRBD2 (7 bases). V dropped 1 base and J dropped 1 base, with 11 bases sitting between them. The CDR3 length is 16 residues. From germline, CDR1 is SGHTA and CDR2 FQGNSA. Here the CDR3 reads CASSLEGGLAKNIQYF. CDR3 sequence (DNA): TGTGCCAGCAGCTTAGAGGGGGGGCTGGCCAAAAACATTCAGTACTTC.

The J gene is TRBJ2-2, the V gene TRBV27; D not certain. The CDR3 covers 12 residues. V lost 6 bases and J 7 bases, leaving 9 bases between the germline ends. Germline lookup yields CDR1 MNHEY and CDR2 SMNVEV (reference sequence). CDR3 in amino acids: CASRRRVGELFF. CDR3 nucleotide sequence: TGTGCCAGCAGGCGGAGAGTCGGGGAGCTGTTTTTT.

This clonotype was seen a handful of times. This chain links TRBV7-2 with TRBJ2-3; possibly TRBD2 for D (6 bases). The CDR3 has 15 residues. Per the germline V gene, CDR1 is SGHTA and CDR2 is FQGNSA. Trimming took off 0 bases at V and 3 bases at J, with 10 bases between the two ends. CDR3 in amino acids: CASSLAPGRTDTQYF. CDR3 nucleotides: TGTGCCAGCAGCTTAGCCCCAGGGAGGACAGATACGCAGTATTTT.

The CDR3 protein is CASIGLAGDYYEQYF. The DNA of the CDR3 is TGTGCCAGCATAGGTCTGGCGGGAGACTACTACGAGCAGTACTTC. The chain carries TRBV25-1 and TRBJ2-7; TRBD2 agrees at 7 bases. Germline lookup yields CDR1 MGHDK and CDR2 SYGVNS. This CDR3 has 15 residues. V trimming: 7 bases; J trimming: 3 bases; junction bases outside the gene matches: 12.

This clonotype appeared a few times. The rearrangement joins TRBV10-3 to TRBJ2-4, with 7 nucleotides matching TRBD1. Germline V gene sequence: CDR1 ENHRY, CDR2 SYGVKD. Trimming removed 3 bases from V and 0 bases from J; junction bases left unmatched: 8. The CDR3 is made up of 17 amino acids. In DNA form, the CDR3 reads TGTGCCATCAGTGACCGGGACAGTTCTTTAGCCAAAAACATTCAGTACTTC. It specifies CAISDRDSSLAKNIQYF.

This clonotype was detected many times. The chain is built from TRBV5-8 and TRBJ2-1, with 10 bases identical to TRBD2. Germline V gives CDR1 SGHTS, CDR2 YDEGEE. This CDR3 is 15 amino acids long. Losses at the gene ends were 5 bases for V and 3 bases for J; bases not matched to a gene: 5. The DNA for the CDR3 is TGTGCCAGCAGTTTAGCTAGCGGGAGCTACAATGAGCAGTTCTTC. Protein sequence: CASSLASGSYNEQFF.